This T cell receptor (beta chain) stems from a study of PD-1 blockade in mismatch repair-deficient tumors. The overall study: All were previously treated, progressing patients with about twelve mismatch repair-deficient cancer types. Regarding the study as a whole: After pembrolizumab, tumor-resident clones rose rapidly, then generally contracted before radiologic responses.

All patients were mismatch repair deficient, assessed by either PCR or immunohistochemistry. Data came from immunoSEQ multiplex PCR; TCRdb stores just in-frame clones and leaves some out. The sample records about 15,000 clones, around 82% being singletons. A remark on this clone: Its antigen is as yet unknown.

The CDR3 runs to 13 residues. Germline lookup yields CDR1 SGHRS and CDR2 YFSETQ. The V end was cut by 3 bases, the J end by 6 bases, with 12 bases between. The source was PBMCs, collected before pembrolizumab treatment. The genes are TRBV5-1 and TRBJ1-2; D might be TRBD1 (6 bases). The TCR was taken from an adult with mismatch repair-deficient cancer. CDR3: CASSSSGVDGYTF. DNA for the CDR3: TGCGCCAGCAGCTCCTCAGGGGTAGATGGCTACACCTTC. Looking up the rest from reference TRBV5-1 and TRBJ1-2 gives the full variable domain: KAGVTQTPRYLIKTRGQQVTLSCSPISGHRSVSWYQQTPGQGLQFLFEYFSETQRNKGNFPGRFSGRQFSNSRSEMNVSTLELGDSALYLCASSSSGVDGYTFGSGTRLTVV.